The clone carrying this TCR beta chain was counted ten times or more. Its specificity is not known. Donors uniformly comprised healthy Caucasians. The junction had 14 bases not matched to a gene; V was cut back by 0 bases and J by 8 bases. Looked up from germline, CDR1 is SGHTA and CDR2 is FQGNSA. The CDR3 consists of 18 residues. This sample is part of a study of identical twins. Template switching supplied a universal primer site; unique molecular identifiers were carried on the cDNA. In TCRdb, the 5' RACE reads were re-called with MiXCR into one record per CDR3 protein. The repertoire holds approximately 300,000 distinct CDR3 sequences, with around 9.7% as singletons. Findings of the study overall: Twin sharing of out-of-frame TCR alpha was underestimated by models in monozygotic pairs.

The same specimen was also included in a second study, on yellow fever vaccine responses in identical twins.

The clonotype comes from a woman aged 18-29 years in good health. The sequencing sample was made of CD8+ T cells sorted from blood. The V call is TRBV7-2, the J call TRBJ2-2; 8 bases line up with TRBD2. The chain's CDR3 is CASSLASFLGLDTGELFF. CDR3 nucleotides: TGTGCCAGCAGCTTAGCGAGTTTTTTGGGACTAGATACTGGGGAGCTGTTTTTT.